The entry below gives a single T cell receptor beta chain sequence along with its context. The CDR3 runs to 12 residues. Germline V gene sequence: CDR1 SGHTA, CDR2 FQGNSA. Trimming stripped 5 bases from V and 6 bases from J, with 8 bases between. This specimen belongs to a study of blood T cell repertoires in COVID-19. Study information: Samples taken during acute and convalescent COVID-19 were collected in the United States, Italy and Spain. PBMCs, B-cell-depleted T cells, or T cells were the source of the cDNA or gDNA that made up the material.

Authors' analysis steps: Quantification of nucleated cells was approximated via reference gene primer amplification. Generated by immunoSEQ multiplex PCR, the TCRdb table keeps only in-frame clones and is missing some. Clone size and the V and J calls come from that table; the DNA yielded D and trimming. The data contain 100,000 to 150,000 clones, about 83% of them singletons. The sample comprised peripheral blood. The chain uses TRBV7-2 and TRBJ1-3; D is unresolved. The sequence was obtained from a man in his forties with active or convalescent COVID-19. The CDR3 region is CASSQVTNTIYF. As DNA, the CDR3 is TGTGCCAGCAGCCAGGTGACAAACACCATATATTTT.